The 25 T cell receptor beta chains reported below all come from one sample, sequenced in a study of T-cell memory formation after mild COVID-19. TCRdb passed the 5' RACE reads through MiXCR, listing each CDR3 protein once. The repertoire consists of 140,000 to 150,000 distinct CDR3 sequences, with 19% occurring once and the leading ten covering about 2%. The sequencing input was PBMCs or a T cell subset sorted from them (not recorded which). Every receptor here comes from an adult woman who had mild COVID-19 (a few samples of this study predate the infection). Cell type and time point are not known.

The sample holds one count of this clonotype. The chain couples TRBV9 to TRBJ2-4; the D gene is possibly TRBD2 (6 bases). The germline V and J ends were trimmed by 0 bases and 10 bases, with 17 bases remaining between them. This CDR3 spans 15 amino acids. Per germline, CDR1 SGDLS and CDR2 YYNGEE. DNA of the CDR3: TGTGCCAGCAGCGTAGCCGGGACGGGAGAAGGTATTCAGTACTTC. Amino acids: CASSVAGTGEGIQYF.

This sequence joins TRBV24-1 and TRBJ2-3, with D possibly being TRBD2 (6 bases). The CDR3 length is 16 residues. V lost 2 bases and J 2 bases, leaving 13 bases between the germline ends. The V gene's germline CDR1 is KGHDR and CDR2 SFDVKD. This CDR3 is CATSDSQRALTDTQYF. CDR3 in DNA: TGTGCCACCAGTGATTCGCAGCGGGCCCTCACAGATACGCAGTATTTT.

The chain uses TRBV7-8 and TRBJ2-3; D unresolved. CDR3 length: 16 residues. Per the germline V gene, CDR1 is SGHVS and CDR2 is FQNEAQ. Trimming shortened V by 1 base and J by 2 bases, and 13 bases separated the two germline ends. The CDR3 loop is CASSLEMRLVTDTQYF. The CDR3, as DNA: TGTGCCAGCAGCTTAGAAATGAGACTGGTCACAGATACGCAGTATTTT. The full variable domain, rest sourced from reference TRBV7-8 and TRBJ2-3, is GAGVSQSPRYKVAKRGQDVALRCDPISGHVSLFWYQQALGQGPEFLTYFQNEAQLDKSGLPSDRFFAERPEGSVSTLKIQRTQQEDSAVYLCASSLEMRLVTDTQYFGPGTRLTVL.

This clonotype was seen only a few times. V and J are TRBV3-1 and TRBJ2-1; D is unclear. The CDR3 length is 14 residues. Germline CDR1 reads LGHDT; CDR2 reads YNNKEL (reference sequence). V lost 3 bases and J lost 6, with 12 bases in between. This chain's CDR3 is CASSQPFLGNEQFF. The CDR3 nucleotides read TGTGCCAGCAGCCAGCCCTTCCTAGGCAATGAGCAGTTCTTC.

This clonotype was observed a handful of times. This chain joins TRBV6-5 and TRBJ2-1, with TRBD1 identical over 11 bases. The ends lost 3 bases at V and 10 bases at J; junction bases unmatched: 8. Germline V CDR1 and CDR2: MNHEY, SVGAGI. This CDR3 is built from 15 residues. The CDR3 DNA is TGTGCCAGCAGTTATTCAGGGACAGGGGGTTTGGAGCAGTTCTTC. Residues: CASSYSGTGGLEQFF.

This clonotype came up a few times. This sequence joins TRBV12-3 or TRBV12-4 and TRBJ2-5, with 8 bases lining up with TRBD1. The CDR3 has 15 residues. The trim removed 5 bases at V and 2 bases at J, leaving 7 bases unmatched. This chain's CDR3 is CASSPRTGPQETQYF. The CDR3 DNA sequence: TGTGCCAGCAGTCCACGGACAGGGCCGCAAGAGACCCAGTACTTC.

This clonotype was recorded a few times. The V gene is TRBV29-1, the J gene TRBJ2-2; D gene ambiguous. V was trimmed by 7 bases and J by 0 bases, leaving 12 bases between them. CDR3 length: 14 amino acids. Germline values: CDR1 SQVTM, CDR2 ANQGSEA. The CDR3 nucleotides read TGCAGCGCCTGGGGTAGTTCGAACACCGGGGAGCTGTTTTTT. Translating gives CSAWGSSNTGELFF.

In this sample, this clonotype turned up a few times. This sequence joins TRBV12-3 or TRBV12-4 and TRBJ2-3; D remains ambiguous. The CDR3 totals 12 residues. V gave up 3 bases and J gave up 11 bases, with 12 bases separating them. The CDR3 region has the DNA TGTGCCAGCAGTTTCCCCCCCGGCGTGCAGTATTTT. Translating gives CASSFPPGVQYF.

V usage is TRBV7-2 and J usage is TRBJ2-3; D is unclear. V gave up 4 bases and J gave up 2 bases, with 10 bases separating them. Germline lookup yields CDR1 SGHTA and CDR2 FQGNSA. The CDR3 runs 14 residues. In DNA form, the CDR3 reads TGTGCCAGCAGCTCGCCTCTTCCCACAGATACGCAGTATTTT. It encodes CASSSPLPTDTQYF.

CDR3 coding DNA: TGTGCCAGCAGCCTTCTCGCGGACAGGGCCGGGGAGCTGTTTTTT. It codes for CASSLLADRAGELFF. The gene calls are TRBV4-2 and TRBJ2-2; 8 bases align to TRBD1. V dropped 4 bases and J dropped 6; count of bases not matched to a gene: 7. CDR3 length: 15 residues. Germline CDR1 reads LGHNA; CDR2 reads YNFKEQ.

This clonotype has only a few counts. The CDR3 loop reads CASSHTSPYPQHF. The CDR3 DNA reads TGTGCCAGCAGCCACACCTCGCCATACCCCCAGCATTTT. V is TRBV28 and J is TRBJ1-5; no firm D call. The CDR3 sequence is 13 residues long. V was clipped by 6 bases and J by 10 bases, with 16 bases between them. From germline, CDR1 is MDHEN and CDR2 SYDVKM. Combining the CDR3 with reference TRBV28 and TRBJ1-5 gives the whole variable domain DVKVTQSSRYLVKRTGEKVFLECVQDMDHENMFWYRQDPGLGLRLIYFSYDVKMKEKGDIPEGYSVSREKKERFSLILESASTNQTSMYLCASSHTSPYPQHFGDGTRLSIL.

CDR3 DNA sequence: TGTGCCAGTAGCCTACAGGGCGGACGCAATCAGCCCCAGCATTTT. The encoded protein is CASSLQGGRNQPQHF. V gene TRBV19 combines with J gene TRBJ1-5, with a tentative D call TRBD1 (6 bases). Germline V CDR1 and CDR2: LNHDA, SQIVND (reference sequence). V was pared by 6 bases and J by 2 bases, with 14 bases between. The CDR3 contains 15 residues. The full variable domain, in which reference TRBV19 and TRBJ1-5 provide the parts outside the CDR3, is DGGITQSPKYLFRKEGQNVTLSCEQNLNHDAMYWYRQDPGQGLRLIYYSQIVNDFQKGDIAEGYSVSREKKESFPLTVTSAQKNPTAFYLCASSLQGGRNQPQHFGDGTRLSIL.

This clonotype was counted ten times or more. The rearrangement joins TRBV5-1 to TRBJ2-7, with TRBD2 matching 7 bases. This CDR3 comprises 14 residues. Per germline, CDR1 SGHRS and CDR2 YFSETQ. V was pared by 4 bases and J by 0 bases, with 4 bases of the junction left unmatched. DNA of the CDR3: TGCGCCAGCAGCCGGGGGGAGAGCTCCTACGAGCAGTACTTC. Translated, it gives CASSRGESSYEQYF.

The V call is TRBV5-1, the J call TRBJ2-2, with D maybe TRBD1 (6 bases). The germline V gene has CDR1 SGHRS and CDR2 YFSETQ. V was trimmed by 4 bases and J by 2 bases, leaving 9 bases between them. The CDR3 has 14 amino acids. This chain's CDR3 is CASSGTINTGELFF. The CDR3 nucleotides are TGCGCCAGCAGCGGGACAATTAACACCGGGGAGCTGTTTTTT.

The rearrangement links TRBV27 to TRBJ1-5, with D maybe TRBD1 (6 bases). Germline values: CDR1 MNHEY, CDR2 SMNVEV (reference sequence). The CDR3 spans 14 residues. Trimming took off 0 bases at V and 6 bases at J, with 9 bases between the two ends. The CDR3 loop is CASSLSRGGQPQHF. The CDR3 DNA reads as TGTGCCAGCAGTTTATCCAGGGGCGGTCAGCCCCAGCATTTT.

CDR3 nucleotides: TGTGCCAGCTCCCCCCGGGGACTACTTTACAATGAGCAGTTCTTC. Amino acids: CASSPRGLLYNEQFF. This chain joins TRBV27 and TRBJ2-1, with TRBD2 matching 7 bases. The V and J ends lost 8 bases and 4 bases, in that order; junction bases with no gene match: 11. Germline loops: CDR1 MNHEY, CDR2 SMNVEV (reference sequence). The CDR3 runs to 15 residues.

This clonotype was seen ten or more times. A junction boundary mismatches the germline segment, possibly from a read error. V and J are TRBV7-3 and TRBJ2-1; TRBD1 is a possible D gene (6 bases). Germline CDR1 SGHTA, CDR2 FQGTGA. The CDR3 loop spans 15 amino acids. DNA for the CDR3: TGTGCCAGTAGCTTGGGCCCGACCCGACAGGATGAGCAGTTCTTC. Amino acid sequence: CASSLGPTRQDEQFF. Together with reference TRBV7-3 and TRBJ2-1, the CDR3 gives the full variable domain: GAGVSQTPSNKVTEKGKYVELRCDPISGHTALYWYRQSLGQGPEFLIYFQGTGAADDSGLPNDRFFAVRPEGSVSTLKIQRTERGDSAVYLCASSLGPTRQDEQFFGPGTRLTVL.

This chain joins TRBV6-6 and TRBJ1-2; D gene uncertain. V was shortened by 0 bases and J by 2 bases, with 16 bases between the two germline ends. Per germline, CDR1 MNHNY and CDR2 SVGAGI (reference sequence). This CDR3 comprises 17 residues. As DNA, the CDR3 is TGTGCCAGCAGTTACTCTCAAGGGCAGATCGGGAACTATGGCTACACCTTC. Its protein is CASSYSQGQIGNYGYTF.

This clonotype was seen a handful of times. V and J are TRBV4-2 and TRBJ2-7; 10 bases map to TRBD2. V lost 0 bases to trimming and J lost 7 bases; unmatched junction nucleotides: 15. Germline assignment: CDR1 LGHNA and CDR2 YNFKEQ. CDR3 length: 18 residues. CDR3 in amino acids: CASSQDRDGLAGAGEQYF. The CDR3 coding sequence is TGTGCCAGCAGCCAAGATCGGGACGGCCTAGCGGGAGCGGGGGAGCAGTACTTC.

The rearrangement joins TRBV7-2 to TRBJ2-1, with D tentatively TRBD2 (6 bases). The germline gives CDR1 SGHTA, CDR2 FQGNSA. The CDR3 loop spans 15 amino acids. The germline V and J ends were trimmed by 3 bases and 9 bases, with 18 bases remaining between them. The CDR3 region is CASSFDAGLQGEQFF. In DNA form, the CDR3 reads TGTGCCAGCAGCTTCGACGCGGGACTTCAGGGTGAGCAGTTCTTC.

The chain joins TRBV28 to TRBJ2-7; maybe TRBD2 (5 bases). Trimming stripped 6 bases from V and 4 bases from J, with 13 bases between. The germline gives CDR1 MDHEN, CDR2 SYDVKM. The CDR3 runs to 13 residues. The DNA for the CDR3 is TGTGCCAGCAGGCCCCGCCCGGGATACGAGCAGTACTTC. The encoded protein is CASRPRPGYEQYF. The complete variable domain, with remaining parts taken from reference TRBV28 and TRBJ2-7, reads DVKVTQSSRYLVKRTGEKVFLECVQDMDHENMFWYRQDPGLGLRLIYFSYDVKMKEKGDIPEGYSVSREKKERFSLILESASTNQTSMYLCASRPRPGYEQYFGPGTRLTVT.

This clonotype was seen a handful of times. The chain uses TRBV11-3 and TRBJ1-1; D might be TRBD1 (6 bases). There are 18 residues in the CDR3. The V end was cut by 5 bases, the J end by 1 base, with 23 bases between. Germline-derived CDR1 and CDR2 are SGHNT and YENEEA. DNA for the CDR3: TGTGCCAGCAGCCCTCAGCGTGGGTCAGGGGATCAGAACACTGAAGCTTTCTTT. This codes for CASSPQRGSGDQNTEAFF.

This clonotype was picked up many times. The chain is built from TRBV7-3 and TRBJ1-2; the D gene is possibly TRBD1 (6 bases). The CDR3 totals 14 residues. The V gene lost 5 bases and the J gene lost 1 base, with 11 bases spanning the gap. Per germline, CDR1 SGHTA and CDR2 FQGTGA. CDR3: CASSIQGFNYGYTF. CDR3 in DNA: TGTGCCAGCAGCATACAGGGTTTTAACTATGGCTACACCTTC.

This clonotype showed up just a few times. The chain combines TRBV12-3 or TRBV12-4 with TRBJ2-1, with 10 bases aligning to TRBD2. The CDR3 covers 15 residues. The J segment lost 6 bases and the V segment lost 7 bases, leaving 9 bases of the junction unmatched. This CDR3 is CASTPGTSEVNEQFF. The CDR3 region has the DNA TGTGCCAGCACCCCCGGGACTAGCGAAGTCAATGAGCAGTTCTTC.

A single count supports this clonotype. The rearrangement links TRBV20-1 to TRBJ2-5; 8 bases agree with TRBD1. The CDR3 has 13 amino acids. Germline loops: CDR1 DFQATT, CDR2 SNEGSKA (reference sequence). V was pared by 5 bases and J by 2 bases, with 4 bases of the junction left unmatched. The CDR3 nucleotides read TGCAGTGCTCGGACAGGGACACAAGAGACCCAGTACTTC. Encoded protein: CSARTGTQETQYF.